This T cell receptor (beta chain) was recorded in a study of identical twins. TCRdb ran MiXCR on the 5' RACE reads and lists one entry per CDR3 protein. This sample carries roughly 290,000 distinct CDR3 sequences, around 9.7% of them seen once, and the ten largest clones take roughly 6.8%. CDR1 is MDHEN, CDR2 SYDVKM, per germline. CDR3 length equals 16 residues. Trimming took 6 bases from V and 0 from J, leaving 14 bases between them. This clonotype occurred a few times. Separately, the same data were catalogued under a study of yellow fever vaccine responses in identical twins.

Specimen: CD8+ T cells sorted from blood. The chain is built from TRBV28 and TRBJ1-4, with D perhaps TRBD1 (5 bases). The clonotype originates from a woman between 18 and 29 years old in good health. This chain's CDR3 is CASSPDPGTTNEKLFF. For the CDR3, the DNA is TGTGCCAGCAGCCCTGACCCAGGGACAACTAATGAAAAACTGTTTTTT.